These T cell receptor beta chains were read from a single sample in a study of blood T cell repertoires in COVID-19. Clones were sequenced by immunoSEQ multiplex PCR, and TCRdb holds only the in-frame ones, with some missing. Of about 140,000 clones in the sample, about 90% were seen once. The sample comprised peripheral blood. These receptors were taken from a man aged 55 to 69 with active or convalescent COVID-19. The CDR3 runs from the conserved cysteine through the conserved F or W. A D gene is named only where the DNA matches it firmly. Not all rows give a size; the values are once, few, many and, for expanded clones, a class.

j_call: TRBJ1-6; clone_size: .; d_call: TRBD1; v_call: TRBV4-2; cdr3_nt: TGTGCCAGCAGCCCGGGACAGGGACAATCACCCCTCCACTTT; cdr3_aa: CASSPGQGQSPLHF
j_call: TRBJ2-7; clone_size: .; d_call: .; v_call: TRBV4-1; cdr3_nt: TGCGCCAGCAGCCAAGACAGGGTCCAAAGAAACCACGAGCAGTACTTC; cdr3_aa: CASSQDRVQRNHEQYF
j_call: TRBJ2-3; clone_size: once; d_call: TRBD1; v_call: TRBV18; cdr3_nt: TGTGCCAGCTCCCGGGACAGGGGTACAGATACGCAGTATTTT; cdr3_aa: CASSRDRGTDTQYF
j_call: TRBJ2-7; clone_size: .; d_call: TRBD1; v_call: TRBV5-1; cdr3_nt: TGCGCCAGCAGCTTGTACCGGGCATCTCACAGGGGGAACTCCTACGAGCAGTACTTC; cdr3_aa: CASSLYRASHRGNSYEQYF
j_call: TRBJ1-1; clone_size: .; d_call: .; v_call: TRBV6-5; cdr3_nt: TGTGCCAGCAGTTACCACTCGGACACGATGAACACTGAAGCTTTCTTT; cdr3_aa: CASSYHSDTMNTEAFF
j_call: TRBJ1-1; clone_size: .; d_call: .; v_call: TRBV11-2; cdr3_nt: TGTGCCAGCAGCGGATACAGGAACACTGAAGCTTTCTTT; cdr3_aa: CASSGYRNTEAFF
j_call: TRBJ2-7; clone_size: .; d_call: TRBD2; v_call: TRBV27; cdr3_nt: TGTGCCAGCAGTTTGGGCGGGAGTTTGTACGAGCAGTACTTC; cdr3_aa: CASSLGGSLYEQYF
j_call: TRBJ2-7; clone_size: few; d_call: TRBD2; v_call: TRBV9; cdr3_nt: TGTGCCAGCAGCGTACCCGGGACTAGCAGCTACGAGCAGTACTTC; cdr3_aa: CASSVPGTSSYEQYF
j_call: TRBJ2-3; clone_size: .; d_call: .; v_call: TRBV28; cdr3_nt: TGTGCCAGCAGTGAGACAGTCTACTACACAGATACGCAGTATTTT; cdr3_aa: CASSETVYYTDTQYF
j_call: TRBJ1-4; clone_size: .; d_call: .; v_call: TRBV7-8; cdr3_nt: TGTGCCAGCAGCTACGCGGGCCTTAATGAAAAACTGTTTTTT; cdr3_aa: CASSYAGLNEKLFF
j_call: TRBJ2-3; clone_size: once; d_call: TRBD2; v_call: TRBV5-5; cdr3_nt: TGTGCCAGCAGCCCCGGGACTAGCGGGCGAGTGGATACGCAGTATTTT; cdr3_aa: CASSPGTSGRVDTQYF
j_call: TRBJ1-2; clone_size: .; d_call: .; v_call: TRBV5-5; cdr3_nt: TGTGCCAGCAGCTTGGCGGACACCTATGGCTACACCTTC; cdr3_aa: CASSLADTYGYTF
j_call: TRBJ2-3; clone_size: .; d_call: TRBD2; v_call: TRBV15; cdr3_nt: TGTGCCACCAGCAGGCTAGCGGGAGGGGCAGATACGCAGTATTTT; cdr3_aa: CATSRLAGGADTQYF
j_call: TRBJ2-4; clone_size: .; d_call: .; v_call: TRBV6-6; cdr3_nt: TGTGCCAGCAGTGAGCCTGTGCTAGCCAAAAACATTCAGTACTTC; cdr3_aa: CASSEPVLAKNIQYF
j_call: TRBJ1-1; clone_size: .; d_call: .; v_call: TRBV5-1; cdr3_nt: TGCGCCAGCAGCATAGGACAGTACACTGAAGCTTTCTTT; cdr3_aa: CASSIGQYTEAFF
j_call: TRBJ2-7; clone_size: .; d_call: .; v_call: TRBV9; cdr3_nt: TGTGCCAGCAGCGTAGGTTTGACACGACCGAACGAGCAGTACTTC; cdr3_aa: CASSVGLTRPNEQYF
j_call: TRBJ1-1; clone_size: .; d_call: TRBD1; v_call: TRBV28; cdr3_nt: TGTGCCAGCAGTTTAGGGGACAGGGGGAAGTGGGACACTGAAGCTTTCTTT; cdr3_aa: CASSLGDRGKWDTEAFF
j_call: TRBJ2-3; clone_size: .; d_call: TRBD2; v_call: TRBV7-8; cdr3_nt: TGTGCCAGCAGCTCGAGGACTAGCGGAAGCACAGATACGCAGTATTTT; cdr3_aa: CASSSRTSGSTDTQYF
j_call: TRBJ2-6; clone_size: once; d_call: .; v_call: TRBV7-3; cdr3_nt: TGTGCCAGCAGCTTCAGGGTTAGCTCTGGGGCCAACGTCCTGACTTTC; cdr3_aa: CASSFRVSSGANVLTF
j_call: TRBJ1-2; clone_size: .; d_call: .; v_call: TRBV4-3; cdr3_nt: TGCGCCAGCAGCCCATCAGGGGTCGGTGGCTACACCTTC; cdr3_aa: CASSPSGVGGYTF
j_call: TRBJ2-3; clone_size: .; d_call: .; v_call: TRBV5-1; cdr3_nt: TGCGCCAGCAGCTCCCGAAAATACATGCTGAGCACAGATACGCAGTATTTT; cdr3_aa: CASSSRKYMLSTDTQYF
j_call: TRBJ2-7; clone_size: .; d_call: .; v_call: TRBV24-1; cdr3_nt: TGTGCCACCAGTGACCCAGGACTGAGCCAAGTGCAGTACTTC; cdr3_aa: CATSDPGLSQVQYF
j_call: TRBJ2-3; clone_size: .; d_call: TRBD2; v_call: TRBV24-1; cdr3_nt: TGTGCCACCGCGCAACTAGCGGGAGCTTCAGATACGCAGTATTTT; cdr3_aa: CATAQLAGASDTQYF
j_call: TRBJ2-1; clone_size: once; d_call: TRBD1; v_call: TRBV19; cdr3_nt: TGTGCCAGTAGATTACAGGGGAGCTCCTACAATGAGCAGTTCTTC; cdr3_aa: CASRLQGSSYNEQFF
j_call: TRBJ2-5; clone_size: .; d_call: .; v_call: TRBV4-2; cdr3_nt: TGTGCCAGCAGCCAAGACCCAGCGGGTGGAGAGACCCAGTACTTC; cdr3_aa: CASSQDPAGGETQYF
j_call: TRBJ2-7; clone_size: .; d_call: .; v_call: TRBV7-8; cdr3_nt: TGTGCCAGCAGCCACCCCGGGGTCGAGCAGTACTTC; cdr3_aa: CASSHPGVEQYF
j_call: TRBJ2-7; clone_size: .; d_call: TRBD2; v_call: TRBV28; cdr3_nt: TGTGCCAGCAGTCCCGGGACTAGCGGGACCTACGAGCAGTACTTC; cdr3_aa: CASSPGTSGTYEQYF
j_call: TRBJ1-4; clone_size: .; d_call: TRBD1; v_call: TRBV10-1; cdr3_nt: TGCGCCAGCAGTGAGGGGACAGGGACCAACTCGGGTGAAAAACTGTTTTTT; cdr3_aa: CASSEGTGTNSGEKLFF
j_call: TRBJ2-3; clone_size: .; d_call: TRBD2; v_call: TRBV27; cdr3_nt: TGTGCCAGCAAAGGCCTAGCGGGAGTAGATACGCAGTATTTT; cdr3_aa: CASKGLAGVDTQYF